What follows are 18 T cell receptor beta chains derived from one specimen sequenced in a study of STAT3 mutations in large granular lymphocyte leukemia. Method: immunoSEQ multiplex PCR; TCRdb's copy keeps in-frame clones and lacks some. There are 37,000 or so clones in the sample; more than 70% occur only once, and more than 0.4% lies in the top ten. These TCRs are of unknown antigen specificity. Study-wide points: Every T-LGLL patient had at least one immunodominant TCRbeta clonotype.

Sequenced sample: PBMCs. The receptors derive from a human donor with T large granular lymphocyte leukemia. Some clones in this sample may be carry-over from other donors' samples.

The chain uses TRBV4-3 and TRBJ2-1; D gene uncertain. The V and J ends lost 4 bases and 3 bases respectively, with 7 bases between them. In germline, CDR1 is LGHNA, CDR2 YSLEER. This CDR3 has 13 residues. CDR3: CASSPQLYNEQFF. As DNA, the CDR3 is TGCGCCAGCAGCCCACAGCTCTACAATGAGCAGTTCTTC.

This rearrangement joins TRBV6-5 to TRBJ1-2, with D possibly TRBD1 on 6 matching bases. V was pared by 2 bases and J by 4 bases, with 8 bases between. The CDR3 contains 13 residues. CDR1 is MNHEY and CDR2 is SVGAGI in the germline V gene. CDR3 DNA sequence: TGTGCCAGCAGTTACGGACAGATCTATGGCTACACCTTC. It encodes CASSYGQIYGYTF.

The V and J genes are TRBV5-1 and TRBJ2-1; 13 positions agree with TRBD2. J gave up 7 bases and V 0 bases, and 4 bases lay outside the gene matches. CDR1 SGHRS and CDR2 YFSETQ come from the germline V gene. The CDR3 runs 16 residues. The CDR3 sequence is CASSLGLAGGWNEQFF. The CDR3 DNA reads TGCGCCAGCAGCTTGGGACTAGCGGGGGGTTGGAATGAGCAGTTCTTC.

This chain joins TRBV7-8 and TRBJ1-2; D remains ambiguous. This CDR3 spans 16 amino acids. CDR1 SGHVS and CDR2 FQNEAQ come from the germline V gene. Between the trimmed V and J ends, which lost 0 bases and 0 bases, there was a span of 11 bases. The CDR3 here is CASSLATGRTNYGYTF. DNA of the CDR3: TGTGCCAGCAGCTTAGCGACCGGGCGCACTAACTATGGCTACACCTTC. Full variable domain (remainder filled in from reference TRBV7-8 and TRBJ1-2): GAGVSQSPRYKVAKRGQDVALRCDPISGHVSLFWYQQALGQGPEFLTYFQNEAQLDKSGLPSDRFFAERPEGSVSTLKIQRTQQEDSAVYLCASSLATGRTNYGYTFGSGTRLTVV.

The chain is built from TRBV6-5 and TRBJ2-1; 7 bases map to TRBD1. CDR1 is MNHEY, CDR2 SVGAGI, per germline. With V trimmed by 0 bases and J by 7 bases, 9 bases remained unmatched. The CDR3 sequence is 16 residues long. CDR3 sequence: CASSYSGQTVANEQFF. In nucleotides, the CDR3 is TGTGCCAGCAGTTACTCGGGACAGACGGTGGCGAATGAGCAGTTCTTC.

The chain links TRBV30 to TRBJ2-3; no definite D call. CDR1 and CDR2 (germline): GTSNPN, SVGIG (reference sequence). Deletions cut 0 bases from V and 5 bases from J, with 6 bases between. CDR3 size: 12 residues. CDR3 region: CAWSVLQDTQYF. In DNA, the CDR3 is TGTGCCTGGAGTGTACTTCAAGATACGCAGTATTTT.

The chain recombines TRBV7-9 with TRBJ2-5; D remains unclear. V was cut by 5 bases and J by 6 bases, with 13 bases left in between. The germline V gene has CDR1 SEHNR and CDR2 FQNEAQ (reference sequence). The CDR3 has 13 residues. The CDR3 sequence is CASSPDPAKTQYF. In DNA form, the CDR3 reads TGTGCCAGCAGCCCGGACCCCGCGAAGACCCAGTACTTC.

The CDR3 sequence: CASSFGRGPDTQYF. The CDR3 bases are TGTGCCAGCAGCTTTGGCCGGGGTCCAGATACGCAGTATTTT. The chain combines TRBV5-4 with TRBJ2-3, with D maybe TRBD2 (5 bases). Germline values: CDR1 SGHNT, CDR2 YYREEE (reference sequence). Between the trimmed V and J ends, which lost 2 bases and 4 bases, there was a span of 11 bases. The CDR3 loop spans 14 amino acids.

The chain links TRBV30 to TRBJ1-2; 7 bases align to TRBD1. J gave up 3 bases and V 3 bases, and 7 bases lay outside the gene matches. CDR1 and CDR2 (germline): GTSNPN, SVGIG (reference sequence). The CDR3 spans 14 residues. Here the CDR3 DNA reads TGTGCCTGGAGCAAGACAGGGAGGTACTATGGCTACACCTTC. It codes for CAWSKTGRYYGYTF.

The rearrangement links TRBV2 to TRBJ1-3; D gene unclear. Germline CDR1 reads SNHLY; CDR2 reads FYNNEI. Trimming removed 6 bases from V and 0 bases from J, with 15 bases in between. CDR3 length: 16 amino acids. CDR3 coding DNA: TGTGCCAGCAGCGTCGACACGGCTCGCTCTGGAAACACCATATATTTT. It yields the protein CASSVDTARSGNTIYF.

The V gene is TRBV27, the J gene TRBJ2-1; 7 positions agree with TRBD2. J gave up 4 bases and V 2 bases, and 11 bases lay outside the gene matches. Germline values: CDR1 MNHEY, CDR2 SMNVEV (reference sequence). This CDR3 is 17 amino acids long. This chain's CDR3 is CASSLAQSGALYNEQFF. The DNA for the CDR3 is TGTGCCAGCAGTTTAGCCCAAAGCGGGGCTCTGTACAATGAGCAGTTCTTC.

The CDR3 region is CASSLDQVSAGELFF. CDR3 nucleotides: TGTGCCAGCAGCTTAGATCAAGTTAGTGCCGGGGAGCTGTTTTTT. The J gene is TRBJ2-2, the V gene TRBV11-2; no reliable D call. The CDR3 runs 15 residues. The V gene lost 0 bases and the J gene lost 6 bases, with 11 bases spanning the gap. Germline CDR1 SGHAT, CDR2 FQNNGV.

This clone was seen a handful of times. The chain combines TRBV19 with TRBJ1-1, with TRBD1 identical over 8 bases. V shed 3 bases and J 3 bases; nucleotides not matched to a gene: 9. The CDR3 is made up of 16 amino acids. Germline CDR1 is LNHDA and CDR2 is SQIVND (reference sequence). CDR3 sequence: CASSMGGTGGYTEAFF. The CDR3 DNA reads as TGTGCCAGTAGTATGGGGGGAACAGGGGGGTACACTGAAGCTTTCTTT.

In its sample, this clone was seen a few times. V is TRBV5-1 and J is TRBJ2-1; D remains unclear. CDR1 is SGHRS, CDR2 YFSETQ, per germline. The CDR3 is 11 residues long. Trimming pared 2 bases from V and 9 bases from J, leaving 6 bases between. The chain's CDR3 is CASSFTGEQFF. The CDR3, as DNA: TGCGCCAGCAGCTTTACGGGTGAGCAGTTCTTC.

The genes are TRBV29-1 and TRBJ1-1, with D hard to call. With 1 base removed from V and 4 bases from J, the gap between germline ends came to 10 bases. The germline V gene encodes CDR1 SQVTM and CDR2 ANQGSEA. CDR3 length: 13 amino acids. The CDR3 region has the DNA TGCAGCGTTGAAGGGTGGGAGGGCACTGAAGCTTTCTTT. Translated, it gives CSVEGWEGTEAFF.

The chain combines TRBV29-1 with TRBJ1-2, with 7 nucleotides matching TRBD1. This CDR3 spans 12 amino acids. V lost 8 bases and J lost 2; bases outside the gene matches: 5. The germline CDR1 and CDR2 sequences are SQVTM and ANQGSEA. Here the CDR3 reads CSFRRGNYGYTF. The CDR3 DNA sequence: TGCAGCTTCCGCAGGGGGAACTATGGCTACACCTTC.

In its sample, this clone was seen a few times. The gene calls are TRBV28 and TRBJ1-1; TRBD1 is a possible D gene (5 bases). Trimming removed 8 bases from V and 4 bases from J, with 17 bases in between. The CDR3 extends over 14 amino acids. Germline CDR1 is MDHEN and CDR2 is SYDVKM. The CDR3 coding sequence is TGTGCCAGCCCGGGACCGGGGGAGGGCACTGAAGCTTTCTTT. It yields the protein CASPGPGEGTEAFF.

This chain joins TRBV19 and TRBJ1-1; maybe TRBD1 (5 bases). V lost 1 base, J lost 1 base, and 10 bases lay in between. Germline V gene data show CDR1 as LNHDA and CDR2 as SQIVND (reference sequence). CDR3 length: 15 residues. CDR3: CASSIGGSSNTEAFF. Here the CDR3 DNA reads TGTGCCAGTAGTATAGGGGGCAGTTCGAACACTGAAGCTTTCTTT.